This T cell receptor beta chain was sequenced during a study of blood T cell repertoires in COVID-19. CDR1 ENHRY and CDR2 SYGVKD come from the germline V gene. The germline V and J ends were trimmed by 3 bases and 3 bases, with 6 bases remaining between them. This CDR3 spans 12 amino acids. The data were produced by immunoSEQ multiplex PCR, yet TCRdb's version contains in-frame clones alone and is incomplete. The data contain over 250,000 clones, around 87% of them singletons. The study drew participants aged about 18 to 95 years from about two dozen US areas. Grouping used clinical history reported by participants in a survey and questionnaire.

The specimen was PBMCs or T cells enriched from blood (not recorded which). The chain couples TRBV10-3 to TRBJ2-7; no definite D call. This sequence was found in a woman aged 25-40 years who had recovered from COVID-19. The CDR3 DNA reads TGTGCCATCAGTGACGCAGTCTACGAGCAGTACTTC. Protein sequence: CAISDAVYEQYF.